These 15 T cell receptor beta chains share one sample of origin, sequenced in a study of cytomegalovirus exposure and HLA in healthy donors. The PCR made use of 60 Vbeta and 13 Jbeta primers. The table came from immunoSEQ multiplex PCR; TCRdb's copy has only in-frame clones and leaves some out. The table lists some 120,000 clones, about 80% of them singletons. The specimen sequenced was PBMCs. These receptors were obtained from a man aged 18 to 35 in good health and CMV-seronegative.

The chain combines TRBV6-5 with TRBJ2-7; TRBD1 matches 8 bases. The germline gives CDR1 MNHEY, CDR2 SVGAGI. The CDR3 has 15 amino acids. J lost 2 bases, V lost 5 bases, and 8 bases had no gene match. This CDR3 reads CASSPGTGYTYEQYF. Here the CDR3 DNA reads TGTGCCAGCAGTCCCGGGACAGGCTATACCTACGAGCAGTACTTC.

Comments on this clone: Mismatch with germline at one junction end may stem from a read error. This chain uses TRBV10-3 with TRBJ2-7; D tentatively fits TRBD1 or TRBD2 (5 bases each). Germline-derived CDR1 and CDR2 are ENHRY and SYGVKD. CDR3 size: 14 residues. The CDR3 region is CATSEGLSGFEQYF. CDR3 sequence (DNA): TGTGCCACCAGTGAGGGCCTTTCAGGGTTCGAGCAGTACTTC.

This clone has a handful of counts. This sequence joins TRBV10-3 and TRBJ2-7; 8 nucleotides line up with TRBD1. Unmatched junction bases numbered 13, after V lost 7 bases and J lost 8 bases. Germline-derived CDR1 and CDR2 are ENHRY and SYGVKD. The CDR3 length is 14 residues. The CDR3 protein is CAITETGQVGKQYF. CDR3 DNA sequence: TGTGCCATCACCGAGACGGGACAGGTGGGTAAGCAGTACTTC.

This CDR3 is CASSQAAGGEAFF. The CDR3 DNA follows: TGTGCCAGCTCACAAGCTGCCGGGGGTGAAGCTTTCTTT. This chain links TRBV18 with TRBJ1-1, with TRBD1 as a possible D gene (5 bases). This CDR3 has 13 residues. From germline, CDR1 is KGHSH and CDR2 LQKENI. Between the trimmed V and J ends, which lost 4 bases and 7 bases, there was a span of 13 bases.

The chain carries TRBV7-9 and TRBJ2-5, with 7 bases fitting TRBD2. The J call may be incorrect, as the DNA end agrees better with TRBJ2-7. Looked up from germline, CDR1 is SEHNR and CDR2 is FQNEAQ (reference sequence). The CDR3 is 14 residues long. CDR3 loop: CASSFQGGRGEQYF. CDR3 nucleotide sequence: TGTGCCAGCAGCTTTCAAGGCGGGAGAGGCGAGCAGTACTTC.

The V and J genes are TRBV7-8 and TRBJ1-1, with a possible D match to TRBD1 (5 bases). V lost 2 bases and J lost 0, with 7 bases in between. This CDR3 has 14 residues. Germline values: CDR1 SGHVS, CDR2 FQNEAQ. The CDR3 loop is CASSLQGLNTEAFF. CDR3 DNA sequence: TGTGCCAGCAGCTTACAGGGCTTGAACACTGAAGCTTTCTTT.

The chain is built from TRBV10-1 and TRBJ2-5, with 9 positions matching TRBD1. CDR3 length: 14 residues. The V gene's germline CDR1 is WNHNN and CDR2 SYGVQD (reference sequence). V was pared by 7 bases and J by 4 bases, with 7 bases of the junction left unmatched. In DNA form, the CDR3 reads TGCGCCAGCAATAACAGGGGGCTTACAGAGACCCAGTACTTC. It specifies CASNNRGLTETQYF.

The CDR3 region has the DNA TGTGCCAGCAGTGAAATACCGGGACAGGGAAAGAATGAGCAGTTCTTC. Protein product: CASSEIPGQGKNEQFF. The chain has TRBV2 and TRBJ2-1; 9 bases are a match to TRBD1. The CDR3 has 16 residues. CDR1 and CDR2 (germline): SNHLY, FYNNEI. V gave up 2 bases and J gave up 7 bases; unmatched junction bases: 9.

The V gene is TRBV19, the J gene TRBJ1-2, with 11 bases aligning to TRBD1. CDR3 length: 16 residues. J lost 5 bases, V lost 6 bases, and 11 bases had no gene match. Germline-derived CDR1 and CDR2 are LNHDA and SQIVND (reference sequence). The CDR3 protein is CASSAGTGGPGYGYTF. In nucleotides, the CDR3 is TGTGCCAGTAGCGCCGGGACAGGGGGGCCTGGATATGGCTACACCTTC. Looking up the rest from reference TRBV19 and TRBJ1-2 gives the full variable domain: DGGITQSPKYLFRKEGQNVTLSCEQNLNHDAMYWYRQDPGQGLRLIYYSQIVNDFQKGDIAEGYSVSREKKESFPLTVTSAQKNPTAFYLCASSAGTGGPGYGYTFGSGTRLTVV.

The rearrangement links TRBV29-1 to TRBJ1-1; D is possibly TRBD1 (5 bases). This CDR3 region has 13 residues. The germline V gene has CDR1 SQVTM and CDR2 ANQGSEA. Deletions cut 2 bases from V and 10 bases from J, with 17 bases between. The DNA for the CDR3 is TGCAGCGTTGAATCCGGGACTCCGAAGGGAGCTTTCTTT. This sequence encodes CSVESGTPKGAFF.

This rearrangement joins TRBV6-6 to TRBJ1-2, with D unclear. CDR3 length: 13 amino acids. Germline values: CDR1 MNHNY, CDR2 SVGAGI (reference sequence). Trimming removed 5 bases from V and 2 bases from J, with 9 bases in between. The CDR3 nucleotides are TGTGCCAGCAGTCGCGGGTTAAACTATGGCTACACCTTC. It encodes CASSRGLNYGYTF.

The chain carries TRBV10-3 and TRBJ2-1; 11 bases line up with TRBD2. The CDR3 extends over 16 amino acids. V was pared by 0 bases and J by 5 bases, with 3 bases of the junction left unmatched. Germline V lookup: CDR1 ENHRY, CDR2 SYGVKD. As DNA, the CDR3 is TGTGCCATCAGTGAGTCTACTAGCGGGAGAGACAATGAGCAGTTCTTC. The encoded protein is CAISESTSGRDNEQFF.

The chain has TRBV14 and TRBJ2-7; 10 nucleotides match TRBD1. J lost 4 bases, V lost 4 bases, and 7 bases had no gene match. This CDR3 spans 15 amino acids. CDR1 is SGHDN, CDR2 FVKESK, per germline. The DNA of the CDR3 is TGTGCCAGCAGCCCGGGACAGGGGCCCTTTTACGAGCAGTACTTC. The encoded protein is CASSPGQGPFYEQYF.

The chain links TRBV4-2 to TRBJ2-5; D unresolved. Looked up from germline, CDR1 is LGHNA and CDR2 is YNFKEQ. Trimming removed 4 bases at V and 6 bases at J, with 9 bases between. This CDR3 is built from 12 residues. In DNA form, the CDR3 reads TGTGCCAGCAGCCGCGACTCACAGACCCAGTACTTC. This codes for CASSRDSQTQYF.

There are a few counts of this clone. This sequence joins TRBV29-1 and TRBJ2-1, with 10 bases that match TRBD2. Germline loops: CDR1 SQVTM, CDR2 ANQGSEA. J was trimmed by 12 bases and V by 7 bases; bases with no gene match: 12. The CDR3 loop spans 13 amino acids. Here the CDR3 DNA reads TGCAGCGCCGGGACTAGCGTCGTCGTCGGGCAGTTCTTC. This gives the protein CSAGTSVVVGQFF.